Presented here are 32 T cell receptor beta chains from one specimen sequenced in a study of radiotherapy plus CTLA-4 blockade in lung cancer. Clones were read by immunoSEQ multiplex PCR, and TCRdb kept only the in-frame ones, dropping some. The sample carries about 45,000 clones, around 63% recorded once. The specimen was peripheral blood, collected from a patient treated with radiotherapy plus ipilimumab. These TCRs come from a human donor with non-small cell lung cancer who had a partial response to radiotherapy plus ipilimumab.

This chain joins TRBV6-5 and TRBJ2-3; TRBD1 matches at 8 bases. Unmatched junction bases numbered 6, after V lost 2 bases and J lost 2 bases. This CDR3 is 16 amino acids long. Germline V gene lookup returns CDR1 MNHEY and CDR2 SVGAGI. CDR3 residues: CASSYRGTGYTDTQYF. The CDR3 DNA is TGTGCCAGCAGTTACAGGGGGACAGGTTACACAGATACGCAGTATTTT.

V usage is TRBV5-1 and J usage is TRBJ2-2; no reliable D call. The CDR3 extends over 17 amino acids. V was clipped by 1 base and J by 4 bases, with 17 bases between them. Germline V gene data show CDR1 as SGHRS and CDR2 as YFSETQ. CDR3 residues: CASSLRVIGEGTGELFF. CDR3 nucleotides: TGCGCCAGCAGCTTGAGAGTGATCGGAGAAGGCACCGGGGAGCTGTTTTTT.

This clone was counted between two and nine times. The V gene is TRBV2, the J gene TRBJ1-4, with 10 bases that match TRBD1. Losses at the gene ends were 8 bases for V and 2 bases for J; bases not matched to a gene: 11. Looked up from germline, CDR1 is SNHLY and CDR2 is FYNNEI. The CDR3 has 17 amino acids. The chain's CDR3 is CASSDRGLSTTNEKLFF. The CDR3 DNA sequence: TGTGCCAGCTCCGACAGGGGGCTCTCCACGACTAATGAAAAACTGTTTTTT.

CDR3 in DNA: TGTGCCAGCAGCGAGGGGTCTAGCGGATCCTACGAGCAGTACTTC. Its translation is CASSEGSSGSYEQYF. This chain joins TRBV9 and TRBJ2-7, with TRBD2 matching over 7 bases. Trimming took 3 bases from V and 1 from J; bases not matched to a gene: 7. The germline CDR1 and CDR2 sequences are SGDLS and YYNGEE. The CDR3 has 15 residues.

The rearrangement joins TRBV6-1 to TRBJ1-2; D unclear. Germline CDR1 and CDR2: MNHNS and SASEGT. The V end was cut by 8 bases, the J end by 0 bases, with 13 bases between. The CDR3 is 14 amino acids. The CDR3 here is CASSPRATNYGYTF. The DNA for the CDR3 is TGTGCCAGCTCGCCGAGGGCCACTAACTATGGCTACACCTTC.

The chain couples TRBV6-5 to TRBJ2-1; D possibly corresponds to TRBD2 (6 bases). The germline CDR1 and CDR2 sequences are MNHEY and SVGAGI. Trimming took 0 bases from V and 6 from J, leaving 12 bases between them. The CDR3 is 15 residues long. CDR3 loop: CASSYSSGGFNEQFF. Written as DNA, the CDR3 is TGTGCCAGCAGTTACTCTTCCGGGGGTTTCAATGAGCAGTTCTTC.

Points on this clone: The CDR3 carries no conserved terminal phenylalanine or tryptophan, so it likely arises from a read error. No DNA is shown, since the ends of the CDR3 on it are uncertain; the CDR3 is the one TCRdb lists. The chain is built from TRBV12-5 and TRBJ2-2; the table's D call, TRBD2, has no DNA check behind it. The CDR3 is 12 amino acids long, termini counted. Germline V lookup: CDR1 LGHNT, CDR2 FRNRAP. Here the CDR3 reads CASGLSRDSCVI.

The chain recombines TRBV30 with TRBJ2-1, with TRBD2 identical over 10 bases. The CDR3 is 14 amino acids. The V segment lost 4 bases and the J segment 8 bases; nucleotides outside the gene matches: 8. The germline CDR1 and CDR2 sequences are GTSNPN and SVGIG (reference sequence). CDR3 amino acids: CAWTRGLAIDEQFF. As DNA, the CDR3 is TGTGCCTGGACCCGGGGACTAGCGATCGATGAGCAGTTCTTC. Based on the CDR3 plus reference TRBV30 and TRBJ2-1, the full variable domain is SQTIHQWPATLVQPVGSPLSLECTVEGTSNPNLYWYRQAAGRGLQLLFYSVGIGQISSEVPQNLSASRPQDRQFILSSKKLLLSDSGFYLCAWTRGLAIDEQFFGPGTRLTVL.

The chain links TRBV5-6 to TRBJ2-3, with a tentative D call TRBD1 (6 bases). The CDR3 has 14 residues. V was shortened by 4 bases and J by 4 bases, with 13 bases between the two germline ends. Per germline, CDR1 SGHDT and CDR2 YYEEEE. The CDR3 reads CASSPPGGPDTQYF. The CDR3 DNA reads TGTGCCAGCAGCCCCCCTGGGGGCCCAGATACGCAGTATTTT.

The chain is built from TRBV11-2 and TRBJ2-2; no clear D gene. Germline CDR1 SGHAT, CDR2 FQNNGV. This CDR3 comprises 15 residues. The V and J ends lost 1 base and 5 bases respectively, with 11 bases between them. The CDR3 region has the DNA TGTGCCAGCAGCTTAGCAGGCCCGGTAACCGGGGAGCTGTTTTTT. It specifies CASSLAGPVTGELFF. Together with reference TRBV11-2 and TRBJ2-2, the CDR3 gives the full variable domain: EAGVAQSPRYKIIEKRQSVAFWCNPISGHATLYWYQQILGQGPKLLIQFQNNGVVDDSQLPKDRFSAERLKGVDSTLKIQPAKLEDSAVYLCASSLAGPVTGELFFGEGSRLTVL.

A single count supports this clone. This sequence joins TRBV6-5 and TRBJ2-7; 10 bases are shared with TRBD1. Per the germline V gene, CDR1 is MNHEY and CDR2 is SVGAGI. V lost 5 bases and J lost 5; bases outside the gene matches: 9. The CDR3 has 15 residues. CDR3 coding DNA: TGTGCCAGCAGTCCAAGGGGACAGGGGATCAACGAGCAGTACTTC. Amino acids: CASSPRGQGINEQYF.

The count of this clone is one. CDR3 region: CASSRGQPGNIQYF. In DNA, the CDR3 is TGTGCCAGTAGTAGGGGACAGCCGGGAAACATTCAGTACTTC. This chain connects TRBV19 to TRBJ2-4; 7 nucleotides match TRBD1. The V gene end was trimmed by 4 bases and the J gene end by 6 bases; junction bases not matched to a gene: 6. The CDR3 totals 14 residues. Looked up from germline, CDR1 is LNHDA and CDR2 is SQIVND (reference sequence).

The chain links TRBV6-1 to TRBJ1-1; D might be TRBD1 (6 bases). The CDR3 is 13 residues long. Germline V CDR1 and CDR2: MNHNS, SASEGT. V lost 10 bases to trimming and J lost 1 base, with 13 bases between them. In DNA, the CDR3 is TGTGCCACCCATGACAGGCCGAACACTGAAGCTTTCTTT. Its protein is CATHDRPNTEAFF.

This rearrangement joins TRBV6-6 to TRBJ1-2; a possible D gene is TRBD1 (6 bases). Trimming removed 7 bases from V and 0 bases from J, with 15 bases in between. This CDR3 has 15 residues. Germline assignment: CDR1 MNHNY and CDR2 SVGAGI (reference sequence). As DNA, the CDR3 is TGTGCCAGCAAAACCGGGACACCTACTAACTATGGCTACACCTTC. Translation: CASKTGTPTNYGYTF.

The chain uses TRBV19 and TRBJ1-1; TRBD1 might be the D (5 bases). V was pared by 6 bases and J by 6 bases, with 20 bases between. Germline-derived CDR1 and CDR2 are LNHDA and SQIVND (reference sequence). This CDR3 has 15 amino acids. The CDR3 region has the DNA TGTGCCAGTAGGGGACTCAGTATGCCTGGAGCTGAAGCTTTCTTT. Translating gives CASRGLSMPGAEAFF.

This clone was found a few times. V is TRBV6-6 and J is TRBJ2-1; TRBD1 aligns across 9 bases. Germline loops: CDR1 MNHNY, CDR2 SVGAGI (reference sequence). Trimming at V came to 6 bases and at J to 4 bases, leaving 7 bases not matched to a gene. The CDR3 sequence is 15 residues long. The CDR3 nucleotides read TGTGCCAGCAGAAACAGGGGGCGTGGGTACAATGAGCAGTTCTTC. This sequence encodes CASRNRGRGYNEQFF.

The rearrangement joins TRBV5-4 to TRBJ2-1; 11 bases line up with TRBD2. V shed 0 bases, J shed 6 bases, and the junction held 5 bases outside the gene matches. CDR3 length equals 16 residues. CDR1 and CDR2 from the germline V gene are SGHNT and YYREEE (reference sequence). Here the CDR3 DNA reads TGTGCCAGCAGCTTGGCGGGACTAGCGGTCGCCAATGAGCAGTTCTTC. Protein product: CASSLAGLAVANEQFF.

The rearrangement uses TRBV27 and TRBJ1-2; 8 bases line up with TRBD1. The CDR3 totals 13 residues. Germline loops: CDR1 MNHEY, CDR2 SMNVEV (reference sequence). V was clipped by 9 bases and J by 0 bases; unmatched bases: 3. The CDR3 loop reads CASRTGSNYGYTF. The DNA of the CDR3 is TGTGCCAGTCGGACAGGGTCTAACTATGGCTACACCTTC.

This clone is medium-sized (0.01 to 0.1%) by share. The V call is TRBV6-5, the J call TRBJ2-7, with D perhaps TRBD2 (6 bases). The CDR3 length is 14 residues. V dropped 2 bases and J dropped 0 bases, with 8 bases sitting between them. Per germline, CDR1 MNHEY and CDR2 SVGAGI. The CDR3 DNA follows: TGTGCCAGCAGTTACAGGAGGGGCTCCTACGAGCAGTACTTC. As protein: CASSYRRGSYEQYF.

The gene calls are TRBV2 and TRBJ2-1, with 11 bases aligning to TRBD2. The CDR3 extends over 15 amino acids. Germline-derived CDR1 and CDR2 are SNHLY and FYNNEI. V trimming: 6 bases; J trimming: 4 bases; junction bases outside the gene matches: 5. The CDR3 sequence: CASRETSGAYNEQFF. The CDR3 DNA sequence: TGTGCCAGCAGGGAGACTAGCGGGGCATACAATGAGCAGTTCTTC. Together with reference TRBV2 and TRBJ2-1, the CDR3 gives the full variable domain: EPEVTQTPSHQVTQMGQEVILRCVPISNHLYFYWYRQILGQKVEFLVSFYNNEISEKSEIFDDQFSVERPDGSNFTLKIRSTKLEDSAMYFCASRETSGAYNEQFFGPGTRLTVL.

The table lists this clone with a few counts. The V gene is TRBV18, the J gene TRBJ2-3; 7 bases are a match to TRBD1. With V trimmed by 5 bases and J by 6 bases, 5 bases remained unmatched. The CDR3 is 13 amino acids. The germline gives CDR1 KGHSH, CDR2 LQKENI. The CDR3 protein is CASSDRQGDTQYF. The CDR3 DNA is TGTGCCAGCTCAGATAGACAGGGCGATACGCAGTATTTT.

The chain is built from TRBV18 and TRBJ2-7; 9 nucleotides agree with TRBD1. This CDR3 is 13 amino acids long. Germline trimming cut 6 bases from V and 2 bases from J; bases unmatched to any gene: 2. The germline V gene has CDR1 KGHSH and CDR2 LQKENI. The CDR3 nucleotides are TGTGCCAGCTCGGGGACAGGGACCTACGAGCAGTACTTC. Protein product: CASSGTGTYEQYF. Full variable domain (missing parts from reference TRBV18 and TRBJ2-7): NAGVMQNPRHLVRRRGQEARLRCSPMKGHSHVYWYRQLPEEGLKFMVYLQKENIIDESGMPKERFSAEFPKEGPSILRIQQVVRGDSAAYFCASSGTGTYEQYFGPGTRLTVT.

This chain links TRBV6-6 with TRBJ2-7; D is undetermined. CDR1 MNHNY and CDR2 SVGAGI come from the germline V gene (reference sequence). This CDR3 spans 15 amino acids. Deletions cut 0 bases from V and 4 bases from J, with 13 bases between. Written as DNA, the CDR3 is TGTGCCAGCAGTTACTCGGATAGCTCAGAGTACGAGCAGTACTTC. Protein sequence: CASSYSDSSEYEQYF.

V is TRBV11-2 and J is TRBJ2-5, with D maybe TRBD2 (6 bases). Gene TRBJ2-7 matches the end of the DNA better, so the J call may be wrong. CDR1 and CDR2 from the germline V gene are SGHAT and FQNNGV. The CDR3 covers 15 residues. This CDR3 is CASSLDRGGVGEQYF. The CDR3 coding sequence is TGTGCCAGCAGCTTAGATCGAGGAGGGGTCGGCGAGCAGTACTTC.

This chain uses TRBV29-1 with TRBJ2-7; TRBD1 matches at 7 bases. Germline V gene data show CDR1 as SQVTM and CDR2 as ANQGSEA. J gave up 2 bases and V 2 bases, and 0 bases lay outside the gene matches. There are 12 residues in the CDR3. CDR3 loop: CSVETGAYEQYF. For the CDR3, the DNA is TGCAGCGTTGAAACAGGGGCCTACGAGCAGTACTTC.

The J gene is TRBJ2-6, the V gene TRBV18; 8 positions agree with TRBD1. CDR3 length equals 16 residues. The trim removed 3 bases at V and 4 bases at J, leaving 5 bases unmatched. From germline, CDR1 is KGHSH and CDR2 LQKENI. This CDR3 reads CASSPIRGQGANVLTF. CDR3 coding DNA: TGTGCCAGCTCACCTATCAGGGGGCAAGGGGCCAACGTCCTGACTTTC. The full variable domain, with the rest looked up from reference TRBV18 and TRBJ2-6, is NAGVMQNPRHLVRRRGQEARLRCSPMKGHSHVYWYRQLPEEGLKFMVYLQKENIIDESGMPKERFSAEFPKEGPSILRIQQVVRGDSAAYFCASSPIRGQGANVLTFGAGSRLTVL.

The CDR3 region is CASSLGTGSNYGYTF. In DNA form, the CDR3 reads TGCGCCAGCAGCTTGGGTACAGGGTCGAACTATGGCTACACCTTC. V is TRBV5-1 and J is TRBJ1-2; tentatively, D is TRBD1 (6 bases). V was pared by 0 bases and J by 2 bases, with 11 bases between. There are 15 residues in the CDR3. CDR1 and CDR2 (germline): SGHRS, YFSETQ.

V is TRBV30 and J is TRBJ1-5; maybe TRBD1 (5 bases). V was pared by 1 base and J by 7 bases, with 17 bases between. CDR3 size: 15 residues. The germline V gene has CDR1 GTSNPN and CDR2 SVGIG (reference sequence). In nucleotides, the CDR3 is TGTGCCTGGAGTGGGGGGGGACCGAGGAACCAGCCCCAGCATTTT. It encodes CAWSGGGPRNQPQHF.

CDR3 sequence reads: CASSPIDSLSGELFF. CDR3 coding DNA: TGTGCCAGCTCTCCTATCGACAGCTTGAGCGGGGAGCTGTTTTTT. The V and J genes are TRBV6-5 and TRBJ2-2; D may be TRBD1 (5 bases). Trimming stripped 8 bases from V and 7 bases from J, with 20 bases between. The CDR3 extends over 15 amino acids. CDR1 MNHEY and CDR2 SVGAGI come from the germline V gene.

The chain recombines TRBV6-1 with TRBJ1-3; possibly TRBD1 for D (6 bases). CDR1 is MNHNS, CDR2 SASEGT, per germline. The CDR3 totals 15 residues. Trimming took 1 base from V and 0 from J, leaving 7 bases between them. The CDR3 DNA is TGTGCCAGCAGTGAAGAGGACAGCTCTGGAAACACCATATATTTT. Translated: CASSEEDSSGNTIYF.

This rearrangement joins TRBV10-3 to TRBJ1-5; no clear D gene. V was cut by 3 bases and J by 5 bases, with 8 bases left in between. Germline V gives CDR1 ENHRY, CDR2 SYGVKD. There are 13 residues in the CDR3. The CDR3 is CAISEAEDQPQHF. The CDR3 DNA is TGTGCCATCAGTGAAGCGGAGGATCAGCCCCAGCATTTT.

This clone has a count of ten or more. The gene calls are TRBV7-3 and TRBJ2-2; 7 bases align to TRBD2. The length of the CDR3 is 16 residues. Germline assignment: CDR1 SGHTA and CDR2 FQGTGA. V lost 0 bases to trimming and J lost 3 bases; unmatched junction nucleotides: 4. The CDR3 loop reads CASSLTTSRYTGELFF. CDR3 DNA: TGTGCCAGCAGCTTAACGACTAGCCGCTACACCGGGGAGCTGTTTTTT.